This T cell receptor (beta chain) stems from a study of blood T cell repertoires in COVID-19. Germline CDR1 reads LNHDA; CDR2 reads SQIVND (reference sequence). This CDR3 is 17 amino acids long. V shed 5 bases, J shed 0 bases, and the junction held 12 bases outside the gene matches. Per the authors' pipeline: Amplifying reference gene primers gave estimates of nucleated cell counts. TCRdb keeps only in-frame clones here, not all; method: immunoSEQ multiplex PCR. The DNA gave D and trimming, while V, J and clone size come from that table. The table lists approximately 230,000 clones, around 85% of them singletons.

J is TRBJ1-1 and V is TRBV19; 7 bases are shared with TRBD1. The specimen sequenced was peripheral blood. The TCR originated in a man older than 75 with acute or convalescent COVID-19. CDR3 DNA sequence: TGTGCCAGTAGTGCCAACAGGGGCCGAGATTTGAACACTGAAGCTTTCTTT. It codes for CASSANRGRDLNTEAFF.